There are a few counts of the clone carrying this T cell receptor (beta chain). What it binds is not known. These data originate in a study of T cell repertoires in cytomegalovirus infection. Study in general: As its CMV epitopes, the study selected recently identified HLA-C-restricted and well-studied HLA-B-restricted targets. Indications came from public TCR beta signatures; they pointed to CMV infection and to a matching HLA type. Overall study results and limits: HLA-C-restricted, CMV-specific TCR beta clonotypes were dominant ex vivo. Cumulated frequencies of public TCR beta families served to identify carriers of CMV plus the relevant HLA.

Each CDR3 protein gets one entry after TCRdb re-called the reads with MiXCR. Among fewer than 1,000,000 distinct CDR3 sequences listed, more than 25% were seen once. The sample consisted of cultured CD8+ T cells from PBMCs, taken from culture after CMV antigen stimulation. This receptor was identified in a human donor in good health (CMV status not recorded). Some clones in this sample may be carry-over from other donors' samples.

The CDR3 region has the DNA TGTGCCATCAGTGATCGGGACAGGGGCTACGAGCAGTACGTC. Encoded protein: CAISDRDRGYEQYV. The chain is built from TRBV10-3 and TRBJ2-7, with 10 bases aligning to TRBD1. Germline lookup yields CDR1 ENHRY and CDR2 SYGVKD. The CDR3 consists of 14 residues. J lost 3 bases, V lost 3 bases, and 2 bases had no gene match.